Listed here are 10 T cell receptor beta chains from one sample, sequenced in a study of beta chain features in type 1 diabetes. The sequenced template was cDNA made from the entire isolated RNA. Sequenced by immunoSEQ multiplex PCR; TCRdb stores in-frame clones only, minus some. Of 500,000 to 650,000 clones in the sample, around 12% were seen once. No antigen has been identified for these receptors. Notes on the study in general: There was a moderate but significant shortening of TCRB CDR3s in all four CD4+ subsets of Type 1 diabetes patients.

The specimen was naive CD4+ T cells from blood. Every receptor here comes from a man younger than 45 with type 1 diabetes.

Written as DNA, the CDR3 is TGTGCCAGCAGCCAAACCGTGGACAGAGCCAAAAACATTCAGTACTTC. This codes for CASSQTVDRAKNIQYF. The chain carries TRBV14 and TRBJ2-4; D is perhaps TRBD1 (6 bases). This CDR3 is 16 amino acids long. Looked up from germline, CDR1 is SGHDN and CDR2 is FVKESK. The V and J ends lost 2 bases and 0 bases respectively, with 11 bases between them.

This chain joins TRBV29-1 and TRBJ2-5, with a tentative D call TRBD2 (6 bases). The DNA end favors TRBJ2-7, so the J call may be wrong. The CDR3 consists of 14 residues. Germline V gene sequence: CDR1 SQVTM, CDR2 ANQGSEA. The CDR3 protein is CSVEGRDGPYEQYF. The CDR3 DNA reads TGCAGCGTTGAGGGGCGGGACGGGCCCTACGAGCAGTACTTC.

This clone has more than one count but fewer than ten. J is TRBJ2-1 and V is TRBV9; 7 nucleotides agree with TRBD2. The CDR3 totals 13 residues. Trimming cost V 2 bases and J 7 bases; bases outside gene matches: 3. Germline CDR1 is SGDLS and CDR2 is YYNGEE. CDR3 amino acids: CASSVDGGNEQFF. The DNA for the CDR3 is TGTGCCAGCAGCGTGGACGGGGGGAATGAGCAGTTCTTC. Together with reference TRBV9 and TRBJ2-1, the CDR3 gives the full variable domain: DSGVTQTPKHLITATGQRVTLRCSPRSGDLSVYWYQQSLDQGLQFLIQYYNGEERAKGNILERFSAQQFPDLHSELNLSSLELGDSALYFCASSVDGGNEQFFGPGTRLTVL.

The chain joins TRBV18 to TRBJ2-1; unclear D gene. Trimming cost V 0 bases and J 5 bases, with 8 bases left between them. This CDR3 is 14 amino acids long. Germline CDR1 is KGHSH and CDR2 is LQKENI. The CDR3 spells CASSPPSGNNEQFF. In nucleotides, the CDR3 is TGTGCCAGCTCACCACCGTCGGGCAACAATGAGCAGTTCTTC.

This clone appeared a few times. The chain has TRBV7-3 and TRBJ2-2; the D gene is possibly TRBD1 (6 bases). CDR1 and CDR2 (germline): SGHTA, FQGTGA. The CDR3 runs to 15 residues. Trimming cost V 4 bases and J 1 base, with 10 bases left between them. CDR3 sequence (DNA): TGTGCCAGCAGCTCCCGGGACAAGAACACCGGGGAGCTGTTTTTT. The encoded protein is CASSSRDKNTGELFF.

The chain uses TRBV6-1 and TRBJ2-7; D is perhaps TRBD1 or TRBD2 (5 bases each). From germline, CDR1 is MNHNS and CDR2 SASEGT. CDR3 length equals 13 residues. V lost 3 bases, J lost 5 bases, and 11 bases lay in between. The CDR3 DNA reads as TGTGCCAGCAGTGAGGGGGTGTGGGACGAGCAGTACTTC. Its translation is CASSEGVWDEQYF.

This clone occurred a few times. The chain uses TRBV7-9 and TRBJ2-2, with 7 bases aligning to TRBD1. CDR1 and CDR2 (germline): SEHNR, FQNEAQ (reference sequence). This CDR3 is built from 15 residues. The J segment lost 3 bases and the V segment lost 3 bases, leaving 4 bases of the junction unmatched. The CDR3 region has the DNA TGTGCCAGCAGCTTCGACAGGGCCGACACCGGGGAGCTGTTTTTT. Amino acid sequence: CASSFDRADTGELFF.

The chain combines TRBV6-1 with TRBJ1-6; no firm D call. This CDR3 contains 14 residues. Looked up from germline, CDR1 is MNHNS and CDR2 is SASEGT. V gave up 8 bases and J gave up 6 bases, with 14 bases separating them. The CDR3 DNA reads as TGTGCCAGCGGGCGGAGTCCCCCTAATTCACCCCTCCACTTT. Translation: CASGRSPPNSPLHF.

Comment on this clone: Distinct nucleotide sequences in the sample also encode this CDR3. The chain combines TRBV7-8 with TRBJ2-6, with D possibly being TRBD1 (5 bases). Germline V gene data show CDR1 as SGHVS and CDR2 as FQNEAQ. The CDR3 has 16 amino acids. V was clipped by 4 bases and J by 0 bases, with 10 bases between them. The DNA of the CDR3 is TGTGCCAGCAGCTATACAGGTGACTCTGGGGCCAACGTCCTGACTTTC. This sequence encodes CASSYTGDSGANVLTF. Variable domain in full (rest from reference TRBV7-8 and TRBJ2-6): GAGVSQSPRYKVAKRGQDVALRCDPISGHVSLFWYQQALGQGPEFLTYFQNEAQLDKSGLPSDRFFAERPEGSVSTLKIQRTQQEDSAVYLCASSYTGDSGANVLTFGAGSRLTVL.

This clone was counted between two and nine times. V gene TRBV6-7 combines with J gene TRBJ1-5, with D possibly TRBD1 on 5 matching bases. TRBV6-7 is treated as an ORF (open reading frame) with a function not yet certain. CDR3 length: 16 residues. V was trimmed by 0 bases and J by 1 base, leaving 10 bases between them. The CDR3 coding sequence is TGTGCCAGCAGTTACTCGAAGGGGACGAGCAATCAGCCCCAGCATTTT. Translated, it gives CASSYSKGTSNQPQHF.